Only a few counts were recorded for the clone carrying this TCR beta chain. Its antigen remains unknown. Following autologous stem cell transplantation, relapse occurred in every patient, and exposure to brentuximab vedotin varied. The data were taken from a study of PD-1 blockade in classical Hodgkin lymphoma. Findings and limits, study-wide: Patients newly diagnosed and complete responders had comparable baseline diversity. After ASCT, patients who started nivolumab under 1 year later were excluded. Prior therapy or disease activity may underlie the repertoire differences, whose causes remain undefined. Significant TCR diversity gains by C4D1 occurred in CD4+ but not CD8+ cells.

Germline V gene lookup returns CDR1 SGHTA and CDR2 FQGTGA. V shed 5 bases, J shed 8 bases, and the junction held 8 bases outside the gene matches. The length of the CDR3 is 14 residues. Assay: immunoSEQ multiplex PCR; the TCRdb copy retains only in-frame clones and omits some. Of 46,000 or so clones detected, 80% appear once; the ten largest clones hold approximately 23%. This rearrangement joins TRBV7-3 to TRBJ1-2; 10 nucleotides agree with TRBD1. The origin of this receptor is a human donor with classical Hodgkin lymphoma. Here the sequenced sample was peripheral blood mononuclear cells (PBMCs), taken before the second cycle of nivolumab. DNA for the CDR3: TGTGCCAGCAGCGACCGGGGGACAGGGGACGGCTACACCTTC. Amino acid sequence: CASSDRGTGDGYTF.